Each of the 18 T cell receptor beta chains below was sequenced from the same sample in a study of T-cell reconstitution after alpha-beta-depleted transplantation in children. The TCRbeta library was prepared with unique molecular identifiers. TCRdb fed the PCR reads into MiXCR, producing one record per CDR3 protein. Found here are around 960,000 distinct CDR3 sequences, about 31% of them singletons; the top ten hold roughly 27%. Sequencing was performed on PBMCs, mostly from graft donor cells, taken 360 days after TCRalphabeta/CD19-depleted stem cell transplant. Every receptor here comes from a boy under two years old who had a stem cell transplant for SCID, so the T cells may come from the graft donor.

The V and J genes are TRBV4-3 and TRBJ2-3; no clear D gene. Germline V gene lookup returns CDR1 LGHNA and CDR2 YSLEER. The length of the CDR3 is 14 residues. V was clipped by 1 base and J by 7 bases, with 12 bases between them. This chain's CDR3 is CASSQARVRNTQYF. The CDR3 nucleotides read TGCGCCAGCAGCCAAGCCCGTGTCCGGAATACGCAGTATTTT.

This clonotype was seen more than once but under ten times. The gene calls are TRBV5-1 and TRBJ1-1, with D uncertain. V lost 1 base to trimming and J lost 1 base, with 14 bases between them. CDR3 length equals 16 residues. Germline CDR1 is SGHRS and CDR2 is YFSETQ. The CDR3 DNA sequence: TGCGCCAGCAGCTTGTTGGCCTGGCGAGCGAACACTGAAGCTTTCTTT. This translates into CASSLLAWRANTEAFF.

This chain joins TRBV6-5 and TRBJ2-5, with D unresolved. The CDR3 has 15 residues. Between the trimmed V and J ends, which lost 0 bases and 1 base, there was a span of 9 bases. The germline V gene has CDR1 MNHEY and CDR2 SVGAGI. The CDR3: CASSYSVLTQETQYF. For the CDR3, the DNA is TGTGCCAGCAGTTACTCGGTCTTGACCCAAGAGACCCAGTACTTC.

This chain links TRBV29-1 with TRBJ1-1, with 12 bases that match TRBD1. The CDR3 is 14 amino acids. Trimming at V came to 7 bases and at J to 5 bases, leaving 8 bases not matched to a gene. Per germline, CDR1 SQVTM and CDR2 ANQGSEA. The CDR3 loop reads CSEEPGQGATEAFF. The CDR3 coding sequence is TGCAGCGAGGAACCGGGACAGGGGGCGACTGAAGCTTTCTTT.

This chain uses TRBV20-1 with TRBJ2-5, with D possibly being TRBD2 (5 bases). The V gene's germline CDR1 is DFQATT and CDR2 SNEGSKA (reference sequence). V was pared by 4 bases and J by 2 bases, with 11 bases between. There are 13 residues in the CDR3. Here the CDR3 reads CSATATSQETQYF. The CDR3 nucleotides are TGCAGTGCTACCGCAACTAGTCAAGAGACCCAGTACTTC.

This chain links TRBV5-1 with TRBJ2-1; D may be TRBD1 (5 bases). Trimming took 4 bases from V and 12 from J, leaving 11 bases between them. This CDR3 contains 11 residues. Looked up from germline, CDR1 is SGHRS and CDR2 is YFSETQ. The CDR3 nucleotides read TGCGCCAGCAGCGGCGACAGCCGGCAGTTCTTC. This sequence encodes CASSGDSRQFF.

The chain couples TRBV11-2 to TRBJ1-1; D perhaps matches TRBD1 (6 bases). The germline V and J ends were trimmed by 1 base and 1 base, with 25 bases remaining between them. The CDR3 contains 20 residues. Germline V gene data show CDR1 as SGHAT and CDR2 as FQNNGV. The DNA for the CDR3 is TGTGCCAGCAGCTTAGGGTTAGGGGACGACAGGTTCACCGGGAACACTGAAGCTTTCTTT. Protein: CASSLGLGDDRFTGNTEAFF. The variable domain in full, completed from reference TRBV11-2 and TRBJ1-1, reads EAGVAQSPRYKIIEKRQSVAFWCNPISGHATLYWYQQILGQGPKLLIQFQNNGVVDDSQLPKDRFSAERLKGVDSTLKIQPAKLEDSAVYLCASSLGLGDDRFTGNTEAFFGQGTRLTVV.

This clonotype was counted ten times or more. V is TRBV4-3 and J is TRBJ2-2; no firm D call. This CDR3 comprises 14 residues. V was shortened by 2 bases and J by 6 bases, with 10 bases between the two germline ends. The V gene's germline CDR1 is LGHNA and CDR2 YSLEER. Here the CDR3 DNA reads TGCGCCAGCAGCCAACTTCGAGGCGCCGGGGAGCTGTTTTTT. This sequence encodes CASSQLRGAGELFF.

This chain joins TRBV12-3 or TRBV12-4 and TRBJ2-1; D is possibly TRBD2 (5 bases). The ends were cut back, 7 bases at V and 8 bases at J, with 24 bases in the middle. The CDR3 has 16 amino acids. The CDR3 nucleotides read TGTGCCAGCACTACAAGCGGCTCCACGGCTCGGGATGAGCAGTTCTTC. This sequence encodes CASTTSGSTARDEQFF.

This clonotype has just a few counts. CDR3 amino acids: CASSQLAGGPYEQYF. In nucleotides, the CDR3 is TGTGCCAGCAGCCAACTAGCGGGGGGCCCTTACGAGCAGTACTTC. The V gene is TRBV6-1, the J gene TRBJ2-7, with 12 bases aligning to TRBD2. Germline V gene data show CDR1 as MNHNS and CDR2 as SASEGT. The CDR3 spans 15 residues. The V and J ends lost 6 bases and 4 bases, in that order; junction bases with no gene match: 7.

CDR3 protein: CASSVRQGPSLYNEQFF. The CDR3 DNA sequence: TGTGCCAGCAGTGTTCGACAGGGCCCCTCACTATACAATGAGCAGTTCTTC. The chain uses TRBV2 and TRBJ2-1, with TRBD1 identical over 7 bases. CDR3 size: 17 residues. With 4 bases clipped from V and 4 bases from J, the junction kept 13 bases outside the gene matches. CDR1 and CDR2 (germline): SNHLY, FYNNEI.

This clonotype came up many times. The chain uses TRBV24-1 and TRBJ2-2; D is unclear. The V gene's germline CDR1 is KGHDR and CDR2 SFDVKD. There are 13 residues in the CDR3. Trimming shortened V by 4 bases and J by 3 bases, and 5 bases separated the two germline ends. The CDR3 coding sequence is TGTGCCACCAGTGACTTAGACACCGGGGAGCTGTTTTTT. Translating gives CATSDLDTGELFF.

This clonotype occurred a few times. The CDR3, as DNA: TGTGCCAGCAGCAGAACAGGGCCGGAGACCCAGTACTTC. It encodes CASSRTGPETQYF. The V and J genes are TRBV5-6 and TRBJ2-5; D may be TRBD1 (6 bases). The germline gives CDR1 SGHDT, CDR2 YYEEEE. This CDR3 contains 13 residues. The V end lost 4 bases, the J end lost 5 bases, and 12 bases lay between the germline ends.

This clonotype occurred a few times. The chain combines TRBV20-1 with TRBJ2-5; 9 nucleotides agree with TRBD2. This CDR3 comprises 16 residues. Germline CDR1 is DFQATT and CDR2 is SNEGSKA (reference sequence). The J segment lost 10 bases and the V segment lost 6 bases, leaving 21 bases of the junction unmatched. CDR3 residues: CSASPRPGLASRGQYF. CDR3 sequence (DNA): TGCAGTGCGAGCCCAAGACCGGGACTAGCCTCGAGGGGCCAGTACTTC.

V usage is TRBV5-1 and J usage is TRBJ1-3; maybe TRBD1 (6 bases). Germline values: CDR1 SGHRS, CDR2 YFSETQ. Trimming removed 4 bases at V and 0 bases at J, with 17 bases between. The length of the CDR3 is 17 residues. CDR3 DNA sequence: TGCGCCAGCAGCCTCCGGGACACGGACCCCTCTGGAAACACCATATATTTT. Protein product: CASSLRDTDPSGNTIYF.

V and J are TRBV24-1 and TRBJ2-1; D call uncertain. The germline V gene has CDR1 KGHDR and CDR2 SFDVKD. The CDR3 is 11 residues long. Trimming removed 4 bases at V and 9 bases at J, with 6 bases between. CDR3 sequence: CATSDGIEQFF. In DNA form, the CDR3 reads TGTGCCACCAGTGACGGCATTGAGCAGTTCTTC.

The chain carries TRBV6-2 or TRBV6-3 and TRBJ1-1, with TRBD1 matching 8 bases. Per germline, CDR1 MNHEY and CDR2 SVGEGT. Losses at the gene ends were 6 bases for V and 4 bases for J; bases not matched to a gene: 4. The CDR3 is 13 residues long. CDR3 sequence reads: CASRLDRATEAFF. The CDR3, as DNA: TGTGCCAGCAGACTGGACAGGGCCACTGAAGCTTTCTTT.

This rearrangement joins TRBV6-1 to TRBJ1-1; weak D call: TRBD1 (6 bases). Germline values: CDR1 MNHNS, CDR2 SASEGT. There are 13 residues in the CDR3. V was shortened by 7 bases and J by 10 bases, with 19 bases between the two germline ends. The CDR3 coding sequence is TGTGCCAGCATGGGGGCCGGCGCTAGAGTAGCTTTCTTT. It codes for CASMGAGARVAFF.